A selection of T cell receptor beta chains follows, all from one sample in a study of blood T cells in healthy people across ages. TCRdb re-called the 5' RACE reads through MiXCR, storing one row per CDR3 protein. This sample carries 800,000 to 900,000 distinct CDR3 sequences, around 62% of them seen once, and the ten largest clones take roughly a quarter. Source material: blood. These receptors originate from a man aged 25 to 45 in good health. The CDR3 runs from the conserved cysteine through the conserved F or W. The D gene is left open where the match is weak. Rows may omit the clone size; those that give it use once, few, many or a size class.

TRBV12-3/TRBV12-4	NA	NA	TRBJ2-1	TGTGCCAGCAGTTTCGGGGTTAGCTCCTACAATGAGCAGTTCTTC	CASSFGVSSYNEQFF
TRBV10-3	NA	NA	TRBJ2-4	TGTGCCATCAGTGAACGGACAGAGCAGTACTTC	CAISERTEQYF
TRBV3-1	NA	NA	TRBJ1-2	TGTGCCAGCAGCCAAGAGAAGGCTGGTGGCTACACCTTC	CASSQEKAGGYTF
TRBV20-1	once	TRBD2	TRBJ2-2	TGCAGTGCTAGAGATCGGGAGCGGGGGGGCTACACCGGGGAGCTGTTTTTT	CSARDRERGGYTGELFF
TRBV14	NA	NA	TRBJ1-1	TGTGCCAGCGGCCAAGGATCCAGGGTGAACACTGAAGCTTTCTTT	CASGQGSRVNTEAFF
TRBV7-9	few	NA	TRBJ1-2	TGTGCCAGCAGCTTAGCGAGTCCTAACTATGGCTACACCTTC	CASSLASPNYGYTF
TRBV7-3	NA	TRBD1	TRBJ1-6	TGCCGGCCAGCAGCTTGCCCGCAGGGGGTAAGGAATTCACCCCTCCACTTT	CRPAACPQGVRNSPLHF
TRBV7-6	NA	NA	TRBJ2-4	TGTGCCAGCAGCCCCCAGGATGGCCCCCAAAACATTCAGTACTTC	CASSPQDGPQNIQYF
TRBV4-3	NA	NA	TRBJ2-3	TGCGCCAGCAGCCAAGGGGAAGACTTTTCTACGCAGTATTTT	CASSQGEDFSTQYF
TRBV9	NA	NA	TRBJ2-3	TGTGCCAGCAGCGGATTAGCGGAGGGGGGCCTCCCAGATACGCAGTATTTT	CASSGLAEGGLPDTQYF
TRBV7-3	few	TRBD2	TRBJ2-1	TGTGCCAGCAGCTCCCGGGGAGCGGGGTACAATGAGCAGTTCTTC	CASSSRGAGYNEQFF
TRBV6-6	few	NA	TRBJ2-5	TGTGCCAGCAGGTCAGAGACCCAGTACTTC	CASRSETQYF
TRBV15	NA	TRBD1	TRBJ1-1	TGTGCCACCAGCCAGGGACAGGGAACTGAAGCTTTCTTT	CATSQGQGTEAFF
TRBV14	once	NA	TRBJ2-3	TGTGCCAGCAGCCAAGATATCTCGGGTATTGGAGATACGCAGTATTTT	CASSQDISGIGDTQYF
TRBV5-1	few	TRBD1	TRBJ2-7	TGCGCCAGCAGCTTGCTACAGGGGAACGACGAGCAGTACTTC	CASSLLQGNDEQYF
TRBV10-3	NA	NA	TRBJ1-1	TGTGCCATCAGTGGAGAGGACCGAGAAGCTTTCTTT	CAISGEDREAFF
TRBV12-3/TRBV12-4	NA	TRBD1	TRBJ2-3	TGTGCCAGCAGTCCAGGACAGGGGACGGCAGATACGCAGTATTTT	CASSPGQGTADTQYF
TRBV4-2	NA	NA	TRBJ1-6	TGTGCCAGCAGCCAAGAAGTGGGCGCCAATAATGCACCCCTCCACTTT	CASSQEVGANNAPLHF
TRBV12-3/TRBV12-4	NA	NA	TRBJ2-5	TGTGCCAGCAGTTTTAACCTCAGGGAGACCCAGTACTTC	CASSFNLRETQYF
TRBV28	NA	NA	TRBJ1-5	TGTGCCACCTCTTATAGCAATCAGCCCCAGCATTTT	CATSYSNQPQHF
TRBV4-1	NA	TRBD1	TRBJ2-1	TGCGCCAGCAGCCCGACAGGGTTGGGCAATGAGCAGTTCTTC	CASSPTGLGNEQFF
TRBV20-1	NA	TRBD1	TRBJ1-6	TGCAGTGCTAGATCCCCCGACCGGGACAGGGAGTCACCCCTCCACTTT	CSARSPDRDRESPLHF
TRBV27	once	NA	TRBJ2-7	TGTGCCAGCAGTTTATCGACTTTTTACGAGCAGTACTTC	CASSLSTFYEQYF
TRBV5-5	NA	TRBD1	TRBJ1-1	TGTGCCAGCAGCTGGGGCGGGACAGGGGGCCGCGAGGTAGCTTTCTTT	CASSWGGTGGREVAFF
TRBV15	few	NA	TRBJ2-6	TGTGCCACCAGCAGGTACCCAAGGATGGCTGGGGCCAACGTCCTGACTTTC	CATSRYPRMAGANVLTF
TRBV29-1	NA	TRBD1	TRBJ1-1	TGCAGCGTCCGACAGGGGGCGTACACTGAAGCTTTCTTT	CSVRQGAYTEAFF
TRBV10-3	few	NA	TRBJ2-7	TGTGCCATCAGTGATTCCCACGAGCAGTACTTC	CAISDSHEQYF
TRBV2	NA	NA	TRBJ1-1	TGTGCCAGCATTATCTGGGGGCAGACTGAAGCTTTCTTT	CASIIWGQTEAFF
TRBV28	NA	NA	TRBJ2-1	TGTGCCAGCAGTATGTTAGTTGATGAGCAGTTCTTC	CASSMLVDEQFF
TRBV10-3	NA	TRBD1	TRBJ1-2	TGTGCCATCAGCCTACAGGGGGAGGGCTATGGCTACACCTTC	CAISLQGEGYGYTF
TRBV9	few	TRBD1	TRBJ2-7	TGTGCCAGCAGTGGAAGCGGACAGGGTTTCCACGAGCAGTACTTC	CASSGSGQGFHEQYF
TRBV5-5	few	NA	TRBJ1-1	TGTGCCAGCACCGGAGGGGGGGGCACTGAAGCTTTCTTT	CASTGGGGTEAFF
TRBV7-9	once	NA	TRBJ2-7	TGTGCCAGCAGCTTAGCGATACGGGACTACGAGCAGTACTTC	CASSLAIRDYEQYF
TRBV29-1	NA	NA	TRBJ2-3	TGCAGCGCCTCTACAACTGGGGTCACAGATACGCAGTATTTT	CSASTTGVTDTQYF
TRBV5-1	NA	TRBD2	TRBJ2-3	TGCGCCAGCAGCTTGGTCACTAGCGGCAGCACAGATACGCAGTATTTT	CASSLVTSGSTDTQYF